This entry lists 15 T cell receptor beta chains sequenced from one sample in a study of CD8+ T cells in alopecia areata (dated by TCRdb to between 2017 and 2018). Libraries were constructed by the immunoSEQ multiplex PCR assay. To provide template for TCR sequencing, every sample had RNA extracted and reverse transcribed into cDNA. In TCRdb, the immuneACCESS table is reduced to in-frame sequences with V and J assigned. These tables do not hold every clone; where another copy was compared, an unresolved V gene accounts for under half, and the others remain unexplained. The sample includes approximately 100,000 clones, with over 40% observed a single time. About 0.79% of the sample comes from the top ten. Sequences were obtained from CD4+ T cells sorted from blood. Receptors originate from a human donor with alopecia areata.

The rearrangement joins TRBV28 to TRBJ2-3; 10 bases are shared with TRBD2. V lost 8 bases to trimming and J lost 2 bases; unmatched junction nucleotides: 1. The CDR3 consists of 13 residues. Germline CDR1 is MDHEN and CDR2 is SYDVKM. CDR3 loop: CASGLAATDTQYF. The CDR3 coding sequence is TGTGCCAGCGGACTAGCGGCCACAGATACGCAGTATTTT.

This clone was seen a single time. The rearrangement uses TRBV5-6 and TRBJ1-2; D call uncertain. Germline assignment: CDR1 SGHDT and CDR2 YYEEEE. V was cut by 4 bases and J by 4 bases, with 17 bases left in between. The CDR3 runs to 15 residues. CDR3 nucleotides: TGTGCCAGCAGCGGACCTGTCCTCTCAGCCTATGGCTACACCTTC. Its protein is CASSGPVLSAYGYTF.

This clone showed up just once. The V call is TRBV6-5, the J call TRBJ2-5, with D unclear. Per germline, CDR1 MNHEY and CDR2 SVGAGI. The CDR3 runs to 13 residues. Trimming took off 4 bases at V and 2 bases at J, with 8 bases between the two ends. The CDR3 is CASSSSFQETQYF. The CDR3 DNA sequence: TGTGCCAGCAGTTCATCCTTTCAAGAGACCCAGTACTTC.

This clone was seen a few times. V is TRBV29-1 and J is TRBJ2-7, with D perhaps being TRBD1 or TRBD2 (5 bases each). This CDR3 spans 13 amino acids. The germline CDR1 and CDR2 sequences are SQVTM and ANQGSEA. V shed 8 bases and J shed 5 bases, with 19 bases lying between them. The CDR3 sequence: CSYRPTGSHEQYF. CDR3 coding DNA: TGCAGCTACAGGCCCACGGGAAGCCACGAGCAGTACTTC.

CDR3 nucleotides: TGCAGCGTTGACGAAGGACAGCAACGCTACACCTTC. Translated: CSVDEGQQRYTF. The rearrangement uses TRBV29-1 and TRBJ1-2, with a tentative D call TRBD1 (6 bases). Trimming removed 3 bases from V and 9 bases from J, with 14 bases in between. CDR3 length: 12 amino acids. In germline, CDR1 is SQVTM, CDR2 ANQGSEA.

The chain uses TRBV23-1 and TRBJ2-5, with D maybe TRBD1 (5 bases). TRBV23-1 falls under the ORF class, with uncertain function. CDR3 length equals 14 residues. V lost 4 bases to trimming and J lost 2 bases, with 11 bases between them. CDR3 in DNA: TGCGCCAGCAGTCGGGGCAGGGATCAAGAGACCCAGTACTTC. Translation: CASSRGRDQETQYF.

V gene TRBV29-1 combines with J gene TRBJ1-1, with unresolved D. Germline CDR1 and CDR2: SQVTM and ANQGSEA. V was shortened by 4 bases and J by 0 bases, with 12 bases between the two germline ends. The CDR3 totals 14 residues. CDR3 DNA sequence: TGCAGCGTTGGGGCAGCGCGGATGAACACTGAAGCTTTCTTT. This codes for CSVGAARMNTEAFF.

The sample holds one count of this clone. This rearrangement joins TRBV2 to TRBJ2-5, with TRBD1 matching over 7 bases. Germline CDR1 SNHLY, CDR2 FYNNEI. The CDR3 is 13 amino acids. Trimming took 7 bases from V and 1 from J; bases not matched to a gene: 3. CDR3 DNA sequence: TGTGCCAGCATGGGACAGACCCAAGAGACCCAGTACTTC. Translation gives CASMGQTQETQYF.

V gene TRBV30 combines with J gene TRBJ1-2; D ambiguous. CDR1 and CDR2 from the germline V gene are GTSNPN and SVGIG (reference sequence). CDR3 length: 11 residues. Between the trimmed V and J ends, which lost 2 bases and 4 bases, there was a span of 5 bases. Written as DNA, the CDR3 is TGTGCCTGGAGTCGGAGCTATGGCTACACCTTC. This codes for CAWSRSYGYTF.

The chain carries TRBV4-2 and TRBJ2-5; a weak D match, TRBD2 (6 bases). The CDR3 is 16 amino acids. V shed 4 bases and J shed 5 bases, with 20 bases lying between them. CDR1 is LGHNA and CDR2 is YNFKEQ in the germline V gene. For the CDR3, the DNA is TGTGCCAGCAGCCCACTTACCGGGGGAGGAAGTGAGACCCAGTACTTC. Translating gives CASSPLTGGGSETQYF.

This clone has more than one count but fewer than ten. The CDR3 is CASSGTSDSPLHF. The CDR3 DNA follows: TGTGCCAGCTCAGGGACCTCAGATTCACCCCTCCACTTT. The chain links TRBV18 to TRBJ1-6; TRBD1 might be the D (5 bases). V lost 5 bases and J 8 bases, leaving 10 bases between the germline ends. Germline-derived CDR1 and CDR2 are KGHSH and LQKENI. The CDR3 has 13 residues.

This chain links TRBV6-1 with TRBJ2-3, with a tentative D call TRBD1 (7 bases). The V end was cut by 1 base, the J end by 7 bases, with 15 bases between. The V gene's germline CDR1 is MNHNS and CDR2 SASEGT. This CDR3 region has 15 residues. The CDR3 loop is CASSEVEGQRNTQYF. Written as DNA, the CDR3 is TGTGCCAGCAGTGAAGTGGAGGGACAGCGGAATACGCAGTATTTT.

The chain joins TRBV7-8 to TRBJ1-1; D uncertain. Trimming took 5 bases from V and 14 from J, leaving 18 bases between them. Germline CDR1 reads SGHVS; CDR2 reads FQNEAQ. The length of the CDR3 is 12 residues. CDR3 amino acids: CASSTQDGGAFF. CDR3 coding DNA: TGTGCCAGCAGCACCCAGGACGGAGGAGCCTTCTTT.

The chain has TRBV29-1 and TRBJ2-1, with D perhaps TRBD1 (6 bases). V was shortened by 7 bases and J by 8 bases, with 12 bases between the two germline ends. This CDR3 comprises 11 residues. Germline V CDR1 and CDR2: SQVTM, ANQGSEA. CDR3 sequence (DNA): TGCAGCGGGACAGTATGGGATGAGCAGTTCTTC. Protein product: CSGTVWDEQFF.

The rearrangement links TRBV29-1 to TRBJ1-1, with unresolved D. This CDR3 has 12 amino acids. V lost 6 bases to trimming and J lost 4 bases, with 12 bases between them. Looked up from germline, CDR1 is SQVTM and CDR2 is ANQGSEA. The CDR3 nucleotides read TGCAGCGTCGAGGTGGGTGTCACTGAAGCTTTCTTT. Translating gives CSVEVGVTEAFF. Complete variable domain (other parts from reference TRBV29-1 and TRBJ1-1): SAVISQKPSRDICQRGTSLTIQCQVDSQVTMMFWYRQQPGQSLTLIATANQGSEATYESGFVIDKFPISRPNLTFSTLTVSNMSPEDSSIYLCSVEVGVTEAFFGQGTRLTVV.